This T cell receptor (beta chain) originates from a study of EBV T-cell therapy then PD-1 blockade in nasopharyngeal carcinoma. CDR1 SGDLS and CDR2 YYNGEE come from the germline V gene. The CDR3 totals 16 residues. The V and J ends lost 0 bases and 4 bases, in that order; junction bases with no gene match: 0. The time point: 266 days after commencement of treatment, after nivolumab therapy. Regarding treatment: AdE1-LMPpoly-expanded autologous EBV-specific T-cell therapy followed by anti-PD-1 nivolumab. In regard to this clone: Its matching antigen is unknown.

The data were produced by immunoSEQ multiplex PCR, yet TCRdb's version contains in-frame clones alone and is incomplete. The sample lists fewer than 25,000 clones; about 86% were seen once. This receptor was identified in a man aged 40-49 years with nasopharyngeal carcinoma. The chain links TRBV9 to TRBJ2-1; 14 bases are a match to TRBD2. The sequencing here drew on CD8+ T cells from blood, taken at roughly day 270 from a patient whose treatment included autologous EBV-specific T cells and nivolumab. The CDR3 here is CASSVGLAGGYNEQFF. DNA of the CDR3: TGTGCCAGCAGCGTAGGACTAGCGGGGGGGTACAATGAGCAGTTCTTC.